What follows are 17 T cell receptor beta chains derived from one specimen sequenced in a study of blood T cell repertoires in COVID-19. The repertoire was sequenced with immunoSEQ multiplex PCR; TCRdb's copy has only in-frame clones and lacks some. The sample contains over 200,000 clones, 84% of which appear only once. Input material: PBMCs or T cells enriched from blood (not recorded which). The receptors originated from a man aged 55 to 69 who had recovered from COVID-19.

The V call is TRBV29-1, the J call TRBJ1-5; TRBD1 is a possible D gene (5 bases). V was clipped by 7 bases and J by 7 bases, with 26 bases between them. CDR3 length: 16 residues. Germline lookup yields CDR1 SQVTM and CDR2 ANQGSEA. In DNA, the CDR3 is TGCAGCGGTCAGTGGGGAGGGGAGAAGATCTGCCAGCCCCAGCATTTT. Protein sequence: CSGQWGGEKICQPQHF.

V usage is TRBV5-1 and J usage is TRBJ1-2; 8 bases map to TRBD1. The V gene end was trimmed by 0 bases and the J gene end by 7 bases; junction bases not matched to a gene: 5. This CDR3 comprises 14 residues. From germline, CDR1 is SGHRS and CDR2 YFSETQ. The CDR3 DNA reads TGCGCCAGCAGCTTGGAGGGCAGGGGGCTTGGCTACACCTTC. It translates to CASSLEGRGLGYTF.

The chain employs TRBV9 and TRBJ1-6; no clear D gene. V was pared by 1 base and J by 4 bases, with 6 bases between. Germline assignment: CDR1 SGDLS and CDR2 YYNGEE. The CDR3 totals 14 residues. In DNA, the CDR3 is TGTGCCAGCAGCGTAACATCATATAATTCACCCCTCCACTTT. Its protein product is CASSVTSYNSPLHF.

This chain uses TRBV4-3 with TRBJ2-3, with 14 bases matching TRBD2. This CDR3 region has 21 residues. The V gene end was trimmed by 0 bases and the J gene end by 2 bases; junction bases not matched to a gene: 13. Germline CDR1 reads LGHNA; CDR2 reads YSLEER. The CDR3 is CASSQDLVTSGGAIFTDTQYF. The CDR3 region has the DNA TGCGCCAGCAGCCAAGACCTCGTGACTAGCGGGGGGGCCATATTCACAGATACGCAGTATTTT.

The V and J genes are TRBV30 and TRBJ2-1, with D possibly matching TRBD2 (6 bases). CDR1 and CDR2 from the germline V gene are GTSNPN and SVGIG (reference sequence). CDR3 length: 17 amino acids. V dropped 2 bases and J dropped 1 base, with 18 bases sitting between them. The chain's CDR3 is CAWSRILGGVSYNEQFF. The CDR3, as DNA: TGTGCCTGGAGTCGCATCCTGGGCGGGGTTTCCTACAATGAGCAGTTCTTC.

J is TRBJ2-3 and V is TRBV5-1; 7 nucleotides match TRBD2. J gave up 5 bases and V 4 bases, and 13 bases lay outside the gene matches. The CDR3 is 16 amino acids. Germline loops: CDR1 SGHRS, CDR2 YFSETQ. CDR3 sequence (DNA): TGCGCCAGCAGCCTGCTAGGTGGGGGGGTGAAAGATACGCAGTATTTT. This codes for CASSLLGGGVKDTQYF.

This chain joins TRBV10-2 and TRBJ1-1, with D unclear. CDR1 is WSHSY and CDR2 is SAAADI in the germline V gene. The CDR3 consists of 14 residues. The V gene lost 6 bases and the J gene lost 0 bases, with 11 bases spanning the gap. CDR3 nucleotide sequence: TGCGCCAGCAGCCCCGTCGTATTGAACACTGAAGCTTTCTTT. Its protein product is CASSPVVLNTEAFF.

The count of this clone is one. The J gene is TRBJ1-2, the V gene TRBV3-1 (or the pseudogene TRBV3-2); D is unresolved. Germline CDR1 reads LGHDT; CDR2 reads YNNKEL (reference sequence). The V end lost 0 bases, the J end lost 4 bases, and 9 bases lay between the germline ends. The CDR3 is made up of 14 amino acids. The CDR3 spells CASSQELAFYGYTF. The DNA for the CDR3 is TGTGCCAGCAGCCAAGAACTAGCGTTCTATGGCTACACCTTC.

The CDR3 bases are TGTGCCAGTAGTGAGGGACTTATGGGCCAAGAGACCCAGTACTTC. Amino acids: CASSEGLMGQETQYF. V and J are TRBV19 and TRBJ2-5; tentative D call: TRBD2 (6 bases). This CDR3 has 15 amino acids. CDR1 is LNHDA and CDR2 is SQIVND in the germline V gene (reference sequence). Trimming removed 5 bases from V and 1 base from J, with 14 bases in between.

The chain has TRBV9 and TRBJ1-1, with D unclear. Trimming took 1 base from V and 0 from J, leaving 7 bases between them. Germline V gene data show CDR1 as SGDLS and CDR2 as YYNGEE. The CDR3 consists of 14 residues. CDR3 nucleotides: TGTGCCAGCAGCGTAAGTCTATTGAACACTGAAGCTTTCTTT. Encoded protein: CASSVSLLNTEAFF. Drawing the rest from reference TRBV9 and TRBJ1-1, the complete variable domain is DSGVTQTPKHLITATGQRVTLRCSPRSGDLSVYWYQQSLDQGLQFLIQYYNGEERAKGNILERFSAQQFPDLHSELNLSSLELGDSALYFCASSVSLLNTEAFFGQGTRLTVV.

This clone was counted only a few times. DNA for the CDR3: TGTGCCAGCACCAAGAGGGCCGACACTGAAGCTTTCTTT. Amino acids: CASTKRADTEAFF. V and J are TRBV2 and TRBJ1-1; D gene unclear. V gave up 7 bases and J gave up 3 bases, with 12 bases separating them. Germline V gene sequence: CDR1 SNHLY, CDR2 FYNNEI. The CDR3 is 13 amino acids.

This clone was counted once. The rearrangement uses TRBV11-3 and TRBJ2-5; TRBD2 matches 8 bases. Trimming took 7 bases from V and 5 from J; bases not matched to a gene: 9. The CDR3 totals 14 residues. The germline V gene has CDR1 SGHNT and CDR2 YENEEA. CDR3: CASTSGGGQETQYF. CDR3 coding DNA: TGTGCCAGCACTAGTGGCGGGGGGCAGGAGACCCAGTACTTC.

V usage is TRBV4-3 and J usage is TRBJ1-2, with a weak D call TRBD1 (6 bases). The CDR3 contains 14 residues. CDR1 is LGHNA and CDR2 is YSLEER in the germline V gene. Between the trimmed V and J ends, which lost 4 bases and 4 bases, there was a span of 13 bases. The CDR3 DNA reads as TGCGCCAGCAGCCTGAGGCAGGGGAGCTATGGCTACACCTTC. Translated: CASSLRQGSYGYTF.

This chain joins TRBV28 and TRBJ2-3; tentative D call: TRBD1 (6 bases). CDR3 length: 14 amino acids. CDR1 MDHEN and CDR2 SYDVKM come from the germline V gene. Trimming removed 4 bases from V and 0 bases from J, with 8 bases in between. The CDR3 DNA reads as TGTGCCAGCAGTTCAGGGGCTAGCACAGATACGCAGTATTTT. Encoded protein: CASSSGASTDTQYF.

The rearrangement uses TRBV5-6 and TRBJ2-3; 7 bases map to TRBD2. The CDR3 totals 15 residues. Germline CDR1 and CDR2: SGHDT and YYEEEE. After removal of 2 bases from V and 2 bases from J, the junction contained 5 bases not matched to a gene. Written as DNA, the CDR3 is TGTGCCAGCAGCTTAGGAGCGGGGCCCACAGATACGCAGTATTTT. Encoded protein: CASSLGAGPTDTQYF.

The V and J genes are TRBV2 and TRBJ1-4; D may be TRBD1 (6 bases). This CDR3 is built from 13 residues. From germline, CDR1 is SNHLY and CDR2 FYNNEI. The V end was cut by 4 bases, the J end by 4 bases, with 7 bases between. The CDR3 spells CASSGRGNEKLFF. DNA of the CDR3: TGTGCCAGCAGTGGCAGGGGTAATGAAAAACTGTTTTTT.

This clone was recorded a few times. V is TRBV10-3 and J is TRBJ2-3; the D is unclear. This CDR3 has 11 amino acids. V was cut by 4 bases and J by 4 bases, with 3 bases left in between. Germline CDR1 and CDR2: ENHRY and SYGVKD. CDR3 loop: CAISVADTQYF. The CDR3 DNA reads as TGTGCCATCAGTGTAGCAGATACGCAGTATTTT.